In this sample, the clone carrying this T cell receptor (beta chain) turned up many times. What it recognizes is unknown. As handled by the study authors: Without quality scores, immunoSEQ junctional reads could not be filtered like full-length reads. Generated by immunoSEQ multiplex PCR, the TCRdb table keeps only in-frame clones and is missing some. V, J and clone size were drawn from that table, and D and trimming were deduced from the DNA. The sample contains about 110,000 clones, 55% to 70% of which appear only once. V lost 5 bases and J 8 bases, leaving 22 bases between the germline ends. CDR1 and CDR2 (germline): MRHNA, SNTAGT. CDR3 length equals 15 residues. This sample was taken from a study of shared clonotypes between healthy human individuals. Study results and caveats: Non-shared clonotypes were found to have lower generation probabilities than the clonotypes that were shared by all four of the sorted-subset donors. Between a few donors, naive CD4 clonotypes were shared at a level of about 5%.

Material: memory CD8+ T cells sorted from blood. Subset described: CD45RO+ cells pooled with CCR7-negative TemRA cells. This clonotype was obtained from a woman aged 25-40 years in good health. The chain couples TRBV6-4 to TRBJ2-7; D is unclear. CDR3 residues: CASSFDIPWDNKQYF. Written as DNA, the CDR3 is TGTGCCAGCAGTTTTGACATCCCTTGGGATAACAAGCAGTACTTC.